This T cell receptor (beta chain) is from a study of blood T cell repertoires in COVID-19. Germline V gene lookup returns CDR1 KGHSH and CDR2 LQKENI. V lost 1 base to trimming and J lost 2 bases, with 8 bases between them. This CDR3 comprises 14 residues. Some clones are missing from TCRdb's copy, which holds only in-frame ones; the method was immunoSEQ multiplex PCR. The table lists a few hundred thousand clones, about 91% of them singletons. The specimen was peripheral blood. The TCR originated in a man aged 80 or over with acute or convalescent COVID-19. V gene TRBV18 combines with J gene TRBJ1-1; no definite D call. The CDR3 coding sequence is TGTGCCAGCTCACCACGGGGAGACAACACTGAAGCTTTCTTT. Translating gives CASSPRGDNTEAFF.